This TCR beta chain was found in a study of blood T cell repertoires in COVID-19. Background on the study: Acute-phase and convalescent COVID-19 samples originated in the United States, Italy and Spain.

Sequencing was performed with immunoSEQ multiplex PCR; in TCRdb, only in-frame clones are kept and a portion is missing. The sample lists about 220,000 clones, 82% seen once, with about 3.7% in the top ten. The origin of this receptor is a woman aged 55 to 70 who had recovered from COVID-19. Sequenced material: PBMCs or T cells enriched from blood (not recorded which).

The CDR3 DNA is TGTGCCAGCAGCCCGTTGACAGGGCGGACAGATACGCAGTATTTT. Translation: CASSPLTGRTDTQYF. The gene calls are TRBV7-2 and TRBJ2-3, with 7 nucleotides matching TRBD1. CDR1 and CDR2 from the germline V gene are SGHTA and FQGNSA. CDR3 size: 15 residues. V shed 5 bases and J 3 bases; nucleotides not matched to a gene: 8.